This T cell receptor (beta chain) was captured in a study of Graves' ophthalmopathy and Graves' hyperthyroidism. This clonotype was picked up a small number of times. The antigen is unknown. Certain patients, namely those with other autoimmune diseases, uncontrolled infections, pregnancy or lactation, were excluded. The starting material, around 9.3 ml of fresh peripheral blood, provided the PBMCs. TCR beta CDR3 regions were amplified from RNA transcripts. HTBI-primed first-round RT-PCR preceded second-round multiplex PCR. TCRdb used MiXCR to reprocess the multiplex PCR reads, holding one entry per CDR3 protein. Among some 750,000 distinct CDR3 sequences, 35% to 50% were seen once, and the ten largest hold roughly 45%. Findings of the study overall: Detection in blood was also observed for most expanded thyroid clonotypes above 0.001 frequency. The model forecast ophthalmopathy progression, reaching roughly 71% sensitivity and about 75% specificity.

The CDR3 covers 14 residues. Trimming pared 8 bases from V and 4 bases from J, leaving 14 bases between. Per the germline V gene, CDR1 is MGHDK and CDR2 is SYGVNS. This rearrangement joins TRBV25-1 to TRBJ2-2; D might be TRBD1 (5 bases). The sequencing sample was made of peripheral blood. This sequence originates from an adult man with Graves' ophthalmopathy. The CDR3 nucleotides are TGTGCCAGCTCAGGGCGGTCGGGCACCGGGGAGCTGTTTTTT. Its translation is CASSGRSGTGELFF.